This is a list of T cell receptor beta chains from one sample in a study of T cells in Graves' hyperthyroidism and ophthalmopathy. In TCRdb, the multiplex PCR reads were re-called with MiXCR into one record per CDR3 protein. The sample consists of hundreds of thousands of distinct CDR3 sequences, 14% to 15% of them appearing once. Sequenced input: blood. Receptor source: a woman aged 40 to 50 with Graves' ophthalmopathy. Both conserved end residues are part of each CDR3. D genes are given only for firm matches. Clone size is given for some rows only: seen once, a few or many times, or a class if the clone is expanded.

abundance,j_gene,len,v_gene,d_gene,CDR3aa,CDR3nt
few,TRBJ1-5,16,TRBV6-5,-,CASSLFIPSRNQPQHF,TGTGCCAGCAGTTTATTCATCCCCTCGCGGAATCAGCCCCAGCATTTT
many,TRBJ2-7,16,TRBV12-3/TRBV12-4,-,CASSSRGGTVGYEQYF,TGTGCCAGCAGTTCCCGGGGGGGGACAGTAGGCTACGAGCAGTACTTC
-,TRBJ1-1,13,TRBV12-3/TRBV12-4,-,CASSLGGSVLAFF,TGTGCCAGCAGTTTAGGAGGGTCCGTATTAGCTTTCTTT
many,TRBJ1-2,13,TRBV2,-,CASSEGRGYGYTF,TGTGCCAGCAGTGAAGGCAGGGGCTATGGCTACACCTTC
many,TRBJ2-7,14,TRBV12-3/TRBV12-4,TRBD2,CASSLAGGINEQYF,TGTGCCAGCAGTTTAGCGGGAGGGATAAACGAGCAGTACTTC
many,TRBJ2-5,12,TRBV30,TRBD2,CAWSVAGGTQYF,TGTGCCTGGAGTGTAGCGGGAGGGACCCAGTACTTC
many,TRBJ1-5,11,TRBV28,-,CASCSDQPQHF,TGTGCCAGCTGCAGTGATCAGCCCCAGCATTTT
few,TRBJ2-4,11,TRBV28,-,CASILSGIQYF,TGTGCCAGCATTCTCTCGGGCATTCAGTACTTC
many,TRBJ2-6,18,TRBV19,TRBD1,CASSARDRGYPGANVLTF,TGTGCCAGTAGTGCCCGGGACAGGGGTTACCCTGGGGCCAACGTCCTGACTTTC
many,TRBJ2-7,15,TRBV28,TRBD2,CASNHHGGDLYEQYF,TGTGCCAGCAACCACCACGGGGGGGACCTCTACGAGCAGTACTTC
many,TRBJ2-7,15,TRBV20-1,-,CSARDLTAISYEQYF,TGCAGTGCTAGAGATCTGACAGCGATCTCCTACGAGCAGTACTTC
many,TRBJ2-2,12,TRBV6-1,-,CASRDRPGELFF,TGTGCCAGCAGAGACCGTCCCGGGGAGCTGTTTTTT
many,TRBJ2-7,16,TRBV28,-,CASSLGARGNSYEQYF,TGTGCCAGCAGTTTAGGGGCGCGGGGAAACTCCTACGAGCAGTACTTC
many,TRBJ2-5,14,TRBV5-1,-,CASSEDRPQETQYF,TGCGCCAGCAGCGAGGATAGGCCCCAGGAGACCCAGTACTTC
once,TRBJ1-5,15,TRBV4-1,TRBD1,CASSQTRQGRQPQHF,TGCGCCAGCAGCCAGACACGACAGGGCCGTCAGCCCCAGCATTTT
few,TRBJ2-2,15,TRBV5-4,TRBD1,CASMVGQTDTGELFF,TGTGCCAGCATGGTGGGACAGACGGATACCGGGGAGCTGTTTTTT
-,TRBJ1-2,13,TRBV12-3/TRBV12-4,-,CASSSEVPLGYTF,TGTGCCAGCAGTTCGGAGGTTCCGCTAGGCTACACCTTC
-,TRBJ1-1,14,TRBV13,-,CASTVGGTNTEAFF,TGTGCCAGCACTGTGGGGGGGACAAACACTGAAGCTTTCTTT
many,TRBJ2-7,15,TRBV6-1,TRBD2,CASRNPSGVWDEQYF,TGTGCCAGCAGGAACCCTAGCGGGGTATGGGACGAGCAGTACTTC
many,TRBJ2-3,13,TRBV19,-,CASRWTRTDTQYF,TGTGCCAGTAGGTGGACTCGCACAGATACGCAGTATTTT
few,TRBJ2-2,12,TRBV28,-,CASSLSNGELFF,TGTGCCAGCAGTTTATCGAACGGGGAGCTGTTTTTT
many,TRBJ2-7,14,TRBV7-9,-,CASSFFPGTNEQYF,TGTGCCAGCAGCTTTTTTCCAGGGACGAACGAGCAGTACTTC
-,TRBJ2-7,16,TRBV11-1,TRBD2,CASSDTRTSGAYEQYF,TGTGCCAGCAGCGACACACGGACTAGCGGGGCCTACGAGCAGTACTTC
many,TRBJ2-7,16,TRBV28,-,CASSGPGKATRGEQYF,TGTGCCAGCAGTGGCCCAGGAAAAGCTACTCGGGGGGAGCAGTACTTC
many,TRBJ2-2,19,TRBV6-2/TRBV6-3,TRBD2,CASSYNGLAGGLNTGELFF,TGTGCCAGCAGTTACAACGGACTAGCGGGAGGGCTAAACACCGGGGAGCTGTTTTTT
-,TRBJ1-2,15,TRBV7-2,TRBD1,CASSPPPGTVIGYTF,TGTGCCAGCAGCCCCCCCCCCGGGACAGTTATCGGCTACACCTTC
many,TRBJ1-2,14,TRBV28,TRBD1,CASSLFQGAGGYTF,TGTGCCAGCAGTTTATTTCAGGGGGCAGGTGGCTACACCTTC
many,TRBJ1-1,15,TRBV30,-,CACSRRPGTNTEAFF,TGTGCCTGTTCCCGGCGGCCAGGAACGAACACTGAAGCTTTCTTT
-,TRBJ2-7,15,TRBV6-1,TRBD2,CASSEASGRAREQYF,TGTGCCAGCAGTGAAGCGAGCGGGAGGGCCCGTGAGCAGTACTTC
few,TRBJ1-1,14,TRBV6-1,-,CASSGLGPASEAFF,TGTGCCAGCAGTGGCCTGGGACCGGCGAGTGAGGCTTTCTTT
few,TRBJ2-5,15,TRBV18,-,CASSPPEQGGETQYF,TGTGCCAGCTCACCACCGGAACAAGGGGGAGAGACCCAGTACTTC
many,TRBJ2-7,15,TRBV30,TRBD2,CAWSLRSGRTYEQYF,TGTGCCTGGAGTTTAAGGAGCGGGAGGACCTACGAGCAGTACTTC
many,TRBJ1-1,17,TRBV6-2/TRBV6-3,-,CASSYPTKGHLNAEAFF,TGTGCCAGCAGTTACCCGACCAAAGGACACTTGAACGCTGAAGCTTTCTTT
few,TRBJ2-7,14,TRBV5-1,-,CASSPPESLDEQYF,TGCGCCAGCAGCCCACCCGAGTCTCTTGACGAGCAGTACTTC
many,TRBJ2-7,13,TRBV30,-,CAWSLGQPYEQYF,TGTGCCTGGAGTTTAGGCCAACCCTACGAGCAGTACTTC
many,TRBJ1-2,12,TRBV20-1,-,CSARDIDTGYTF,TGCAGTGCTAGAGATATTGACACTGGCTACACCTTC
many,TRBJ2-2,16,TRBV15,TRBD2,CATSRTSGGNTGELFF,TGTGCCACCAGCAGGACTAGCGGGGGGAACACCGGGGAGCTGTTTTTT